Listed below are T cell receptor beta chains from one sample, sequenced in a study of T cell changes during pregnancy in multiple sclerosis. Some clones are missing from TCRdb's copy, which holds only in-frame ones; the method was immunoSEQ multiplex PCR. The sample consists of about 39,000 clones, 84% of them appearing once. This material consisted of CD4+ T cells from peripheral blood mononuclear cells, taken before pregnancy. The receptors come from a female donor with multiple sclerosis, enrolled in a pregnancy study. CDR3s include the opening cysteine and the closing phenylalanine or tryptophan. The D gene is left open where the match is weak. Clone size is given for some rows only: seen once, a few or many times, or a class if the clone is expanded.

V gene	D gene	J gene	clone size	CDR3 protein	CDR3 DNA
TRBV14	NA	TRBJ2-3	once	CASSQEGWGPGRSPTDTQYF	TGTGCCAGCAGCCAAGAGGGGTGGGGACCCGGGAGATCACCGACAGATACGCAGTATTTT
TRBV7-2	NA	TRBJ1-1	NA	CASSLGQNTEAFF	TGTGCCAGCAGCTTAGGACAGAACACTGAAGCTTTCTTT
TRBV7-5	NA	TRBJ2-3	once	CVRSLDLRSDTQYF	TGTGTCAGAAGCTTGGACTTGAGATCAGATACGCAGTATTTT
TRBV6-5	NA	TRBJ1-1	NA	CASNKDRSGEAFF	TGTGCCAGCAACAAGGACAGATCGGGTGAAGCTTTCTTT
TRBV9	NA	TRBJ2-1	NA	CASSVALREVDEQFF	TGTGCCAGCAGCGTAGCTTTGAGGGAGGTAGATGAGCAGTTCTTC
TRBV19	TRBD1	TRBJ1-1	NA	CASSTTGTGDSEAFF	TGTGCCAGTAGTACAACCGGGACAGGGGATTCTGAAGCTTTCTTT
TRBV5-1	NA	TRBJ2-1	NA	CASSLGAGSYNEQFF	TGCGCCAGCAGCTTGGGAGCGGGCTCCTACAATGAGCAGTTCTTC
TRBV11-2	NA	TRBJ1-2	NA	CASSLNQNTGIGGYTF	TGTGCCAGCAGCTTAAACCAGAACACAGGGATCGGTGGCTACACCTTC
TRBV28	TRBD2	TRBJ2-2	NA	CASRGAGGNTGELFF	TGTGCCAGCCGAGGAGCGGGGGGGAACACCGGGGAGCTGTTTTTT
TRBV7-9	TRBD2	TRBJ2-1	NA	CASSQKAGGTEQFF	TGTGCCAGCAGCCAGAAGGCGGGGGGGACTGAGCAGTTCTTC
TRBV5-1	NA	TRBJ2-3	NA	CASSLGRGYTDTQYF	TGCGCCAGCAGCTTGGGCAGGGGATACACAGATACGCAGTATTTT
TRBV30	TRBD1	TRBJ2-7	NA	CAWARQGSYEQYF	TGTGCCTGGGCGAGACAGGGATCCTACGAGCAGTACTTC
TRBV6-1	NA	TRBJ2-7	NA	CATTTGDTYEQYF	TGTGCCACCACGACAGGAGATACCTACGAGCAGTACTTC
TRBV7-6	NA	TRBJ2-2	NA	CASSLGQNTGELFF	TGTGCCAGCAGCTTGGGCCAGAACACCGGGGAGCTGTTTTTT
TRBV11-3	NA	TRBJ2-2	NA	CASSFSGTGELFF	TGTGCCAGCAGCTTTTCCGGCACCGGGGAGCTGTTTTTT
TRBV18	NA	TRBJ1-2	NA	CASSPPGWRQGNYGYTF	TGTGCCAGCTCACCACCGGGTTGGCGCCAGGGCAACTATGGCTACACCTTC
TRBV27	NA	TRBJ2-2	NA	CASSLSVATPGELFF	TGTGCCAGCAGTTTATCCGTAGCCACCCCCGGGGAGCTGTTTTTT
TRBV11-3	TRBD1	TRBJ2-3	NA	CASSSTGALTDTQYF	TGTGCCAGCAGCTCGACAGGGGCACTCACAGATACGCAGTATTTT
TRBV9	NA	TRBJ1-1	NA	CASSAQGNTEAFF	TGTGCCAGCAGCGCCCAGGGGAACACTGAAGCTTTCTTT
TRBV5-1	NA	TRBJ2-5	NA	CASSLAFRLEETQYF	TGCGCCAGCAGCTTGGCCTTCAGACTGGAAGAGACCCAGTACTTC
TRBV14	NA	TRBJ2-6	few	CASSQVPRQAGANVLTF	TGTGCCAGCAGCCAAGTTCCCAGGCAGGCTGGGGCCAACGTCCTGACTTTC
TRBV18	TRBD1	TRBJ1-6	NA	CASSPPGQGDSPLHF	TGTGCCAGCTCACCACCTGGACAGGGGGATTCACCCCTCCACTTT
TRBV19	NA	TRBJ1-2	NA	CASRGGLGAYGYTF	TGTGCCAGTAGGGGCGGCCTAGGGGCCTATGGCTACACCTTC
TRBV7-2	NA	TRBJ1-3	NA	CASTEVGISGNTIYF	TGTGCCAGCACCGAAGTCGGGATTTCTGGAAACACCATATATTTT
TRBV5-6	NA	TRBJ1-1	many	CASSFRSPMNTEAFF	TGTGCCAGCAGCTTCAGGTCACCGATGAACACTGAAGCTTTCTTT
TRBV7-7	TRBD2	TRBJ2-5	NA	CASSFPGGETQYF	TGTGCCAGCAGCTTTCCGGGGGGAGAGACCCAGTACTTC
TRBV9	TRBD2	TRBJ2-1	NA	CASSVLAGGPDEQFF	TGTGCCAGCAGCGTTTTAGCGGGAGGGCCCGATGAGCAGTTCTTC
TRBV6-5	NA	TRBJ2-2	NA	CASSYSRKLNTGELFF	TGTGCCAGCAGTTACTCGAGGAAGCTGAACACCGGGGAGCTGTTTTTT
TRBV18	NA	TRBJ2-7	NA	CASSQDSGYSNYEQYF	TGTGCCAGCTCACAGGACTCGGGTTATTCCAACTACGAGCAGTACTTC
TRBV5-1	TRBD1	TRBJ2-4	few	CASSSDRGVLAKNIQYF	TGCGCCAGCAGCTCGGACAGGGGAGTCCTAGCCAAAAACATTCAGTACTTC
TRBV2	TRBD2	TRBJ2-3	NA	CASSIRGGGGSNTDTQYF	TGTGCCAGCAGTATTCGGGGGGGCGGGGGGTCCAACACAGATACGCAGTATTTT
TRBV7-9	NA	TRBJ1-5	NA	CASSLNSGNQPQHF	TGTGCCAGCAGCTTAAATTCGGGCAATCAGCCCCAGCATTTT
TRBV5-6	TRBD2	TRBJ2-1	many	CASSLLAVSSYNEQFF	TGTGCCAGCAGCCTACTAGCGGTCAGCTCCTACAATGAGCAGTTCTTC
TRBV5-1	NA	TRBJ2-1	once	CASRVSGSSSYNEQFF	TGCGCCAGCAGGGTCTCAGGCTCGAGCTCCTACAATGAGCAGTTCTTC
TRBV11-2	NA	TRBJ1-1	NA	CASRTETENTEAFF	TGTGCCAGCAGGACCGAGACAGAGAACACTGAAGCTTTCTTT
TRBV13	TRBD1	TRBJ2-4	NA	CASSRQGVKNIQYF	TGTGCCAGCAGCCGACAGGGGGTCAAAAACATTCAGTACTTC
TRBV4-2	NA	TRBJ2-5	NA	CASSQPEETQYF	TGTGCCAGCAGCCAACCCGAAGAGACCCAGTACTTC
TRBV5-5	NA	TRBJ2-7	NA	CASSAGRPKLYEQYF	TGTGCCAGCAGCGCAGGGAGGCCGAAACTCTACGAGCAGTACTTC
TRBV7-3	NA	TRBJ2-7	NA	CASSLTGGEIYEQYF	TGTGCCAGCAGCTTAACTGGGGGCGAGATCTACGAGCAGTACTTC
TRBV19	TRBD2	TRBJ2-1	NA	CATLAGGFSYNEQFF	TGTGCCACCCTAGCGGGAGGTTTCTCCTACAATGAGCAGTTCTTC
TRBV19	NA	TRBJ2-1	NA	CASSISVINEQFF	TGTGCCAGTAGTATTAGTGTAATCAATGAGCAGTTCTTC
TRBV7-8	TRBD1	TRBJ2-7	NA	CASSFYRDRGLHEQYF	TGTGCCAGCAGCTTCTACCGGGACAGGGGGCTCCACGAGCAGTACTTC
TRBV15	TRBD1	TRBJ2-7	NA	CATSSAIDRGSYEQYF	TGTGCCACCAGCAGTGCCATCGACAGGGGTTCCTACGAGCAGTACTTC
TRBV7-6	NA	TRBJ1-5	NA	CASSWQGGDQPQHF	TGTGCCAGCAGCTGGCAGGGCGGAGATCAGCCCCAGCATTTT